A single sample is the source of the 20 T cell receptor beta chains below, sequenced in a study of shared clonotypes between healthy human individuals (TCRdb year 2020). CD8 naive samples were CD45RO-negative cells positively selected for CCR7, giving a CD45RA+CCR7+ population that excluded TemRA cells. The library was made by the immunoSEQ multiplex PCR assay. TCRdb obtained this table from immuneACCESS and retained in-frame rearrangements with V and J assigned. These tables miss some clones; where compared with another copy, unresolved V genes account for less than half of the shortfall, and the remainder is unexplained. The sample yields around 2,100,000 clones; about 95% were counted once. The ten largest clones take up 1% to 1.5% of the sample. The sequencing input was naive CD8+ T cells sorted from blood. The cell subset or site label, read with the paper, signifies: CD45RA+CCR7+. The source of these receptors is a man in his late teens or twenties in good health.

The genes are TRBV28 and TRBJ2-7; 11 bases are shared with TRBD2. Looked up from germline, CDR1 is MDHEN and CDR2 is SYDVKM. V shed 4 bases, J shed 0 bases, and the junction held 8 bases outside the gene matches. This CDR3 contains 17 residues. This CDR3 is CASSSRLAGLNSYEQYF. CDR3 in DNA: TGTGCCAGCAGTTCCCGACTAGCGGGGCTGAACTCCTACGAGCAGTACTTC.

This clone occurred once. The V and J genes are TRBV19 and TRBJ2-2; either TRBD1 or TRBD2 may fit D (5 bases each). The germline V and J ends were trimmed by 3 bases and 1 base, with 12 bases remaining between them. Germline V gene sequence: CDR1 LNHDA, CDR2 SQIVND (reference sequence). This CDR3 comprises 16 residues. The CDR3 protein is CASSISRDENTGELFF. In nucleotides, the CDR3 is TGTGCCAGTAGTATTTCCAGGGACGAGAACACCGGGGAGCTGTTTTTT.

V is TRBV30 and J is TRBJ2-4, with a tentative D call TRBD1 (6 bases). Germline lookup yields CDR1 GTSNPN and CDR2 SVGIG (reference sequence). The CDR3 contains 16 residues. Trimming stripped 0 bases from V and 11 bases from J, with 23 bases between. The DNA for the CDR3 is TGTGCCTGGAGTGTTGGGACACCCGGAGGTATTGACGTTCAGTACTTC. As protein: CAWSVGTPGGIDVQYF.

J is TRBJ1-2 and V is TRBV13; 7 positions agree with TRBD1. After removal of 5 bases from V and 2 bases from J, the junction contained 5 bases not matched to a gene. Germline lookup yields CDR1 PRHDT and CDR2 FYEKMQ (reference sequence). The CDR3 is 14 amino acids. The CDR3 is CASSAQTGNYGYTF. The DNA for the CDR3 is TGTGCCAGCAGCGCCCAGACAGGGAACTATGGCTACACCTTC.

This chain uses TRBV27 with TRBJ2-5, with a possible D match to TRBD1 (5 bases). Germline CDR1 reads MNHEY; CDR2 reads SMNVEV (reference sequence). This CDR3 contains 16 residues. V was clipped by 0 bases and J by 5 bases, with 16 bases between them. This CDR3 reads CASSLSWNRWWETQYF. CDR3 bases: TGTGCCAGCAGTTTATCGTGGAACAGGTGGTGGGAGACCCAGTACTTC.

This clone was seen more than once but under ten times. This sample also contains other DNA sequences that code for the same CDR3. The chain recombines TRBV19 with TRBJ1-5; 7 bases align to TRBD1. CDR1 is LNHDA and CDR2 is SQIVND in the germline V gene (reference sequence). This CDR3 spans 14 amino acids. J was trimmed by 2 bases and V by 3 bases; bases with no gene match: 1. Here the CDR3 reads CASSMQGGNQPQHF. CDR3 nucleotides: TGTGCCAGTAGTATGCAGGGGGGCAATCAGCCCCAGCATTTT.

The genes are TRBV6-5 and TRBJ1-2; D uncertain. Trimming removed 2 bases from V and 3 bases from J, with 13 bases in between. Looked up from germline, CDR1 is MNHEY and CDR2 is SVGAGI. CDR3 length equals 15 residues. As DNA, the CDR3 is TGTGCCAGCAGTTACATGCAGGATTTTCACTATGGCTACACCTTC. Protein product: CASSYMQDFHYGYTF.

V usage is TRBV9 and J usage is TRBJ1-2; 12 bases fit TRBD1. The CDR3 is made up of 17 amino acids. With V trimmed by 4 bases and J by 7 bases, 14 bases remained unmatched. Germline-derived CDR1 and CDR2 are SGDLS and YYNGEE. In nucleotides, the CDR3 is TGTGCCAGCAGCAACGACCCGGGACAGGGGGCCTCGGGTGGCTACACCTTC. The encoded protein is CASSNDPGQGASGGYTF.

The chain's CDR3 is CASSFLFGRTDTQYF. The CDR3 coding sequence is TGTGCCAGCAGTTTTCTCTTTGGACGGACAGATACGCAGTATTTT. This chain links TRBV27 with TRBJ2-3; D unclear. V lost 3 bases to trimming and J lost 3 bases, with 13 bases between them. This CDR3 is built from 15 residues. The germline CDR1 and CDR2 sequences are MNHEY and SMNVEV (reference sequence).

Comment on this clone: Distinct nucleotide sequences in the sample also encode this CDR3. This chain uses TRBV9 with TRBJ2-3, with D uncertain. The germline V gene has CDR1 SGDLS and CDR2 YYNGEE. Deletions cut 3 bases from V and 3 bases from J, with 5 bases between. The CDR3 contains 12 residues. The CDR3 DNA reads as TGTGCCAGCAGCGGCTATACAGATACGCAGTATTTT. It is translated as CASSGYTDTQYF.

The chain combines TRBV27 with TRBJ2-1; D is ambiguous. Trimming took off 2 bases at V and 8 bases at J, with 19 bases between the two ends. This CDR3 comprises 16 residues. Per the germline V gene, CDR1 is MNHEY and CDR2 is SMNVEV (reference sequence). The CDR3 protein is CASSLGVAYLFYEQFF. DNA of the CDR3: TGTGCCAGCAGTTTAGGTGTCGCCTACCTCTTCTATGAGCAGTTCTTC.

This chain joins TRBV6-1 and TRBJ2-7; D is ambiguous. The V end lost 6 bases, the J end lost 3 bases, and 12 bases lay between the germline ends. This CDR3 spans 13 amino acids. Per germline, CDR1 MNHNS and CDR2 SASEGT. CDR3 nucleotide sequence: TGTGCCAGCAGCCTTGGGGTTGGCTACGAGCAGTACTTC. Its translation is CASSLGVGYEQYF.

This chain uses TRBV27 with TRBJ2-7; 8 nucleotides line up with TRBD1. Losses at the gene ends were 3 bases for V and 3 bases for J; bases not matched to a gene: 7. Germline CDR1 and CDR2: MNHEY and SMNVEV (reference sequence). The CDR3 is 15 amino acids. The CDR3 spells CASSFSGTGIYEQYF. In nucleotides, the CDR3 is TGTGCCAGCAGTTTTTCCGGGACAGGTATCTACGAGCAGTACTTC.

Regarding this clone: The same CDR3 also results from other DNA sequences found in this sample. V usage is TRBV9 and J usage is TRBJ1-5; no firm D call. V lost 0 bases and J 5 bases, leaving 6 bases between the germline ends. This CDR3 is 13 amino acids long. The germline gives CDR1 SGDLS, CDR2 YYNGEE. As DNA, the CDR3 is TGTGCCAGCAGCGTAGATGGGTATCAGCCCCAGCATTTT. Protein sequence: CASSVDGYQPQHF.

The chain couples TRBV6-6 to TRBJ1-6; 7 bases map to TRBD1. V gave up 6 bases and J gave up 3 bases; unmatched junction bases: 2. Germline lookup yields CDR1 MNHNY and CDR2 SVGAGI (reference sequence). This CDR3 is 14 amino acids long. CDR3 DNA sequence: TGTGCCAGCAGAGACAGGGACTATAATTCACCCCTCCACTTT. Amino acids: CASRDRDYNSPLHF.

This rearrangement joins TRBV7-8 to TRBJ2-7; D possibly corresponds to TRBD2 (6 bases). CDR1 is SGHVS, CDR2 FQNEAQ, per germline. CDR3 length: 16 amino acids. Trimming stripped 5 bases from V and 0 bases from J, with 17 bases between. The CDR3 DNA reads as TGTGCCAGCAGCCCGGTGGAGGGCTTCAGCTCCTACGAGCAGTACTTC. Its translation: CASSPVEGFSSYEQYF.

The V and J genes are TRBV4-3 and TRBJ2-1; maybe TRBD2 (6 bases). V shed 0 bases and J shed 1 base, with 10 bases lying between them. Germline-derived CDR1 and CDR2 are LGHNA and YSLEER. The CDR3 totals 16 residues. The CDR3 DNA sequence: TGCGCCAGCAGCCAAGATAGCGGCGTTTCCTACAATGAGCAGTTCTTC. It translates to CASSQDSGVSYNEQFF.

The chain links TRBV9 to TRBJ1-2; 7 bases line up with TRBD1. Germline V gene data show CDR1 as SGDLS and CDR2 as YYNGEE. Trimming cost V 1 base and J 0 bases; bases outside gene matches: 3. There are 15 residues in the CDR3. CDR3 sequence: CASSVWGTANYGYTF. The CDR3 DNA follows: TGTGCCAGCAGCGTATGGGGGACAGCTAACTATGGCTACACCTTC.

The chain couples TRBV6-1 to TRBJ1-1, with TRBD1 matching over 7 bases. CDR3 length: 16 amino acids. From germline, CDR1 is MNHNS and CDR2 SASEGT. V trimming: 5 bases; J trimming: 7 bases; junction bases outside the gene matches: 16. The CDR3 sequence: CASSQETGWLVVEAFF. In DNA, the CDR3 is TGTGCCAGCAGTCAAGAGACAGGGTGGTTAGTGGTTGAAGCTTTCTTT.

The chain employs TRBV19 and TRBJ1-6; tentative D call: TRBD1 (6 bases). The CDR3 is made up of 14 amino acids. Germline V CDR1 and CDR2: LNHDA, SQIVND (reference sequence). V was cut by 6 bases and J by 8 bases, with 14 bases left in between. The CDR3 DNA reads as TGTGCCAGTAGGCTACAGGGAGGGGATTCACCCCTCCACTTT. This encodes CASRLQGGDSPLHF.